This T cell receptor beta chain is drawn from a study of blood T cell repertoires in COVID-19. Study details: Sample material is recorded as cDNA or gDNA derived from T cells, B-cell-depleted T cells, or PBMCs.

Sequenced by immunoSEQ multiplex PCR; TCRdb stores in-frame clones only, minus some. This sample has around 240,000 clones, with roughly four fifths found just once. V lost 6 bases, J lost 2 bases, and 7 bases stayed unmatched. Per germline, CDR1 MNHNY and CDR2 SVGAGI (reference sequence). This CDR3 spans 15 amino acids. The chain employs TRBV6-6 and TRBJ2-5, with 9 bases fitting TRBD1. The sequenced sample was peripheral blood. This TCR was recovered from a woman of 80 years or more with acute or convalescent COVID-19. The CDR3 DNA follows: TGTGCCAGCAGGCCGCCGGGACAGGGTCAAGAGACCCAGTACTTC. Protein product: CASRPPGQGQETQYF.